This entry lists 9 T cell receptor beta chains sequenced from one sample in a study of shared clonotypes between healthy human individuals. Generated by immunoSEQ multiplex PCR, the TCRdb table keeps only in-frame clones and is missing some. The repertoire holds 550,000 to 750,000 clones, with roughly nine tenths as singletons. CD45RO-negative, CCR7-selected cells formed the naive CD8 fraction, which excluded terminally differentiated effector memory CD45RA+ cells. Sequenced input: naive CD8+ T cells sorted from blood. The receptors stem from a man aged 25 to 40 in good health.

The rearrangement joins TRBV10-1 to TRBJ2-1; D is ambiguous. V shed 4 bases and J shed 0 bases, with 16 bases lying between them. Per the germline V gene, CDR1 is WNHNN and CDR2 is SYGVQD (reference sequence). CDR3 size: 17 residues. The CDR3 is CASSANPGDSSYNEQFF. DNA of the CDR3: TGCGCCAGCAGTGCTAACCCCGGAGATAGCTCCTACAATGAGCAGTTCTTC.

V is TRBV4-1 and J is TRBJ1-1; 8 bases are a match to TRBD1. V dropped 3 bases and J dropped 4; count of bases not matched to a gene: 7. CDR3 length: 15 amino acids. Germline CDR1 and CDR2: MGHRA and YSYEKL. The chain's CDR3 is CASSHTGQGITEAFF. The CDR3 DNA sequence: TGCGCCAGCAGCCACACCGGACAGGGTATCACTGAAGCTTTCTTT.

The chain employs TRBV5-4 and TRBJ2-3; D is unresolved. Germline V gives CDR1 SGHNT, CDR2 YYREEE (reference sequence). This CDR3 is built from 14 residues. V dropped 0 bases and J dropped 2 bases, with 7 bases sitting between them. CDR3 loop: CASSLAPTTDTQYF. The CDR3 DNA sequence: TGTGCCAGCAGCTTGGCACCCACCACAGATACGCAGTATTTT.

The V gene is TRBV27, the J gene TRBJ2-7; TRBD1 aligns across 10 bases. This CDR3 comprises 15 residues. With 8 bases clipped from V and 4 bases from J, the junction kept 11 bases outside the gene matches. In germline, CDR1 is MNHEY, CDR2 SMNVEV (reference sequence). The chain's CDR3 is CASFPMGTGVYEQYF. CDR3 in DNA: TGTGCCAGCTTTCCAATGGGGACAGGGGTGTACGAGCAGTACTTC.

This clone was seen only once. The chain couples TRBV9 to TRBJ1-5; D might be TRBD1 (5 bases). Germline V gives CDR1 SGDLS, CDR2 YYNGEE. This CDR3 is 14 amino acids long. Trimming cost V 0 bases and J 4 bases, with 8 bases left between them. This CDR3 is CASSVGGRNQPQHF. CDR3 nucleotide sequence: TGTGCCAGCAGCGTAGGGGGGAGGAATCAGCCCCAGCATTTT.

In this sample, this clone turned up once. Here the CDR3 DNA reads TGTGCCAGCAGTAGGGGACAGTGGAGCTCCTACGAGCAGTACTTC. This translates into CASSRGQWSSYEQYF. V is TRBV28 and J is TRBJ2-7; TRBD1 aligns across 7 bases. Trimming cost V 5 bases and J 0 bases; bases outside gene matches: 7. CDR1 is MDHEN and CDR2 is SYDVKM in the germline V gene. There are 15 residues in the CDR3.

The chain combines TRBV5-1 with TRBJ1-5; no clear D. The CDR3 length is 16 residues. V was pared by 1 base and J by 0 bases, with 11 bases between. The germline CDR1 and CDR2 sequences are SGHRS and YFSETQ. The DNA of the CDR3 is TGCGCCAGCAGCTTGACCGGCACTGATAGCAATCAGCCCCAGCATTTT. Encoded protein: CASSLTGTDSNQPQHF. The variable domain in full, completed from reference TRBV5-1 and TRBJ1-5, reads KAGVTQTPRYLIKTRGQQVTLSCSPISGHRSVSWYQQTPGQGLQFLFEYFSETQRNKGNFPGRFSGRQFSNSRSEMNVSTLELGDSALYLCASSLTGTDSNQPQHFGDGTRLSIL.

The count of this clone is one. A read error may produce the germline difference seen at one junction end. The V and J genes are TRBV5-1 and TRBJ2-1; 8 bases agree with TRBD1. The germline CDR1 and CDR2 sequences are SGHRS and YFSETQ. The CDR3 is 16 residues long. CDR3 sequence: CASSLGWTGINDEQFF. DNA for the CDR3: TGCGCCAGCAGTTTGGGATGGACAGGGATTAATGATGAGCAGTTCTTC. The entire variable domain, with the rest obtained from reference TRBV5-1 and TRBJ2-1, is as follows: KAGVTQTPRYLIKTRGQQVTLSCSPISGHRSVSWYQQTPGQGLQFLFEYFSETQRNKGNFPGRFSGRQFSNSRSEMNVSTLELGDSALYLCASSLGWTGINDEQFFGPGTRLTVL.

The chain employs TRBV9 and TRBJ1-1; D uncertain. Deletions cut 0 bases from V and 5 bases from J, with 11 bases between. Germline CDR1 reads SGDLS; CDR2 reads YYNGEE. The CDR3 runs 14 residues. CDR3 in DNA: TGTGCCAGCAGCGTAGCTTTAGATGCGACTGAAGCTTTCTTT. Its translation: CASSVALDATEAFF. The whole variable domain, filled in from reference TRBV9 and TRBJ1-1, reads DSGVTQTPKHLITATGQRVTLRCSPRSGDLSVYWYQQSLDQGLQFLIQYYNGEERAKGNILERFSAQQFPDLHSELNLSSLELGDSALYFCASSVALDATEAFFGQGTRLTVV.